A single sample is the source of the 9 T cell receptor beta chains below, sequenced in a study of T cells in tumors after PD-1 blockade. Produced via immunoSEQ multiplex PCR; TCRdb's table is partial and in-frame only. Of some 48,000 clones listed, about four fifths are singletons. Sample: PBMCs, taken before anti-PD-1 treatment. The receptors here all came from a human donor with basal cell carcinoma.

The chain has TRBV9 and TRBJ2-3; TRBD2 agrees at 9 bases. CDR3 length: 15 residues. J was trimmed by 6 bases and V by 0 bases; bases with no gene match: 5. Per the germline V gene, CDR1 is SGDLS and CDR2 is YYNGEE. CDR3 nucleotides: TGTGCCAGCAGCGTAGGGCGGGAGGGCCGGGATACGCAGTATTTT. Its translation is CASSVGREGRDTQYF.

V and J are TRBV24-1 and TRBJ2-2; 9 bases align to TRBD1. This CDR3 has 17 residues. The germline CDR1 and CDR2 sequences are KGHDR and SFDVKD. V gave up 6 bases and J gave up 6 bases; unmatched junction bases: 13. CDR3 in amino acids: CATSRVVTGGRAGELFF. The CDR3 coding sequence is TGTGCCACCAGTAGAGTTGTAACAGGGGGCCGAGCCGGGGAGCTGTTTTTT.

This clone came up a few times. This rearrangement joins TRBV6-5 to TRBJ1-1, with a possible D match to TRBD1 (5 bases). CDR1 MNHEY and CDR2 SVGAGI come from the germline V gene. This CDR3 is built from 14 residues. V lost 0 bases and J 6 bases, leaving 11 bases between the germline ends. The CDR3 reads CASSYSGAGAEAFF. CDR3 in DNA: TGTGCCAGCAGTTACTCAGGGGCGGGGGCTGAAGCTTTCTTT.

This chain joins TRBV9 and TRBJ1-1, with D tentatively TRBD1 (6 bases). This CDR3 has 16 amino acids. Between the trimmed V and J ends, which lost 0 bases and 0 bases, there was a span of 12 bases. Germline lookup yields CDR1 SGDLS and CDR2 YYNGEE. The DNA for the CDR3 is TGTGCCAGCAGCGTAGGGGGGGACAAATTGAACACTGAAGCTTTCTTT. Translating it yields CASSVGGDKLNTEAFF.

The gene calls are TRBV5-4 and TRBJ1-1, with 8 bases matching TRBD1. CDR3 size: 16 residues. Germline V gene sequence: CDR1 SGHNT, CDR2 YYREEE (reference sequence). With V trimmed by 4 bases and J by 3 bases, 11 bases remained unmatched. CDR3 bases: TGTGCCAGCAGCCAGGGACAGGACCGTATGTACACTGAAGCTTTCTTT. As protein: CASSQGQDRMYTEAFF.

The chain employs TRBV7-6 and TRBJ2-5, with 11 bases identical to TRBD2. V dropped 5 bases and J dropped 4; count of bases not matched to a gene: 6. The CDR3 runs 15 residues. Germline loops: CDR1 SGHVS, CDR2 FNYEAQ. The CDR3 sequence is CASSPLLAGVETQYF. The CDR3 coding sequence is TGTGCCAGCAGCCCCTTACTAGCGGGAGTAGAGACCCAGTACTTC. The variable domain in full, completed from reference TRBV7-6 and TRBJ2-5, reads GAGVSQSPRYKVTKRGQDVALRCDPISGHVSLYWYRQALGQGPEFLTYFNYEAQQDKSGLPNDRFSAERPEGSISTLTIQRTEQRDSAMYRCASSPLLAGVETQYFGPGTRLLVL.

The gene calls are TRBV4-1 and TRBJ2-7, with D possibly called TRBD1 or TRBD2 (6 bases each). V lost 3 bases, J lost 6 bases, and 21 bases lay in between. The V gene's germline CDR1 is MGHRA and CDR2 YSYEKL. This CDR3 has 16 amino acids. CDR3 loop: CASSHDRQAGYREQYF. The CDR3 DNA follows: TGCGCCAGCAGCCACGACCGACAGGCGGGGTATCGCGAGCAGTACTTC.

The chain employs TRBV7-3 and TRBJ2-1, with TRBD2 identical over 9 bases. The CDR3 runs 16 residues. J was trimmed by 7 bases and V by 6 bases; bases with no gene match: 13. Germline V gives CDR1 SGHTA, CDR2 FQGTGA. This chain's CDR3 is CASSSRPGTSRNEQFF. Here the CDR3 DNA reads TGTGCCAGCAGTTCCCGGCCCGGGACTAGCAGGAATGAGCAGTTCTTC.

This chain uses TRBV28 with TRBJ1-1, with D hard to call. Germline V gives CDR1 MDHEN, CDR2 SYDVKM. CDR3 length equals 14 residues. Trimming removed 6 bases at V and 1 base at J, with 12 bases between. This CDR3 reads CASRIRWGNTEAFF. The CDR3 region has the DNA TGTGCCAGCAGAATAAGATGGGGGAACACTGAAGCTTTCTTT.